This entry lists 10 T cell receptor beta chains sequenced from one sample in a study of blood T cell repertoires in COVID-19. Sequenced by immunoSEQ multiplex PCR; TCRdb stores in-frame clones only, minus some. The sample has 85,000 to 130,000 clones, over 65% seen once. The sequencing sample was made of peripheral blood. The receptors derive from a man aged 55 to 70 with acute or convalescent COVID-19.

In DNA, the CDR3 is TGTGCCAGTAGTCTTGCGGTAAACACTGAAGCTTTCTTT. As protein: CASSLAVNTEAFF. The chain is built from TRBV19 and TRBJ1-1; D is unresolved. CDR3 length: 13 residues. Looked up from germline, CDR1 is LNHDA and CDR2 is SQIVND (reference sequence). Between the trimmed V and J ends, which lost 5 bases and 2 bases, there was a span of 9 bases.

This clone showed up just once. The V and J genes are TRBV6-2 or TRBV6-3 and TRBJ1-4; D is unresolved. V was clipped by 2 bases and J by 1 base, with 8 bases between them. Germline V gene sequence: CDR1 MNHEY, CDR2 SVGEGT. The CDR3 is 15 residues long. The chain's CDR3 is CASSYKRLTNEKLFF. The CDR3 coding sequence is TGTGCCAGCAGTTACAAGCGGTTAACTAATGAAAAACTGTTTTTT.

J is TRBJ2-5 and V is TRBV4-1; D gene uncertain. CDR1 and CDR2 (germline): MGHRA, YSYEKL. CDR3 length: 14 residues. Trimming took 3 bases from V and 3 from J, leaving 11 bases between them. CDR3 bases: TGCGCCAGCAGCCATACCCACAGAAAAGAGACCCAGTACTTC. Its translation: CASSHTHRKETQYF.

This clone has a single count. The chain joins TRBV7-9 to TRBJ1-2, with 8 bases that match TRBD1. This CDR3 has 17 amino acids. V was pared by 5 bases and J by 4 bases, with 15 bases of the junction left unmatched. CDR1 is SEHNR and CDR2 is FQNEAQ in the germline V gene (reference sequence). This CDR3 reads CASSPGTGVPHPYGYTF. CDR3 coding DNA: TGTGCCAGCAGCCCCGGGACAGGCGTCCCCCACCCCTATGGCTACACCTTC.

The CDR3, as DNA: TGTGCCTGGACCGACGGGACAGGGGAAGCAACTAATGAAAAACTGTTTTTT. It translates to CAWTDGTGEATNEKLFF. This chain joins TRBV30 and TRBJ1-4; 10 nucleotides agree with TRBD1. The CDR3 contains 17 residues. Trimming removed 4 bases from V and 0 bases from J; junction bases left unmatched: 8. Germline-derived CDR1 and CDR2 are GTSNPN and SVGIG (reference sequence).

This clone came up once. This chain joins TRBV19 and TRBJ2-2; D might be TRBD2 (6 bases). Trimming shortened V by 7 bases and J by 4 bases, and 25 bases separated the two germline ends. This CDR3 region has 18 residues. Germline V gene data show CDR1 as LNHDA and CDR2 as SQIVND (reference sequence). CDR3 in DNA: TGTGCCAGTACCCCAGGAGGAGGGGCATTGGCTTTCACCGGGGAGCTGTTTTTT. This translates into CASTPGGGALAFTGELFF.

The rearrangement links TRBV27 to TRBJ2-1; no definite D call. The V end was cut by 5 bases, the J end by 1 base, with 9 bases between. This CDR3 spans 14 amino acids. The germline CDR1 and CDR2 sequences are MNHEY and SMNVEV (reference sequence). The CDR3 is CASSNHRSYNEQFF. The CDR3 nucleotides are TGTGCCAGCAGTAATCACAGATCCTACAATGAGCAGTTCTTC.

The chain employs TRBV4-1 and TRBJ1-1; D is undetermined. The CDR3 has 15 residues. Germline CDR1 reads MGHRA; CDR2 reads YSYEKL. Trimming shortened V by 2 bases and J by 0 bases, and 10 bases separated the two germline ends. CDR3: CASSQRGAMNTEAFF. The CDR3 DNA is TGCGCCAGCAGCCAAAGAGGAGCTATGAACACTGAAGCTTTCTTT.

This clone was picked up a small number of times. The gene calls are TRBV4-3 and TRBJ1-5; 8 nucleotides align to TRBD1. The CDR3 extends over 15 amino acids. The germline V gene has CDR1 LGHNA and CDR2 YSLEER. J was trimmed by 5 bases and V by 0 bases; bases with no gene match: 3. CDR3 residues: CASSQDDRGDQPQHF. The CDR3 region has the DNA TGCGCCAGCAGCCAAGATGACAGGGGCGATCAGCCCCAGCATTTT.

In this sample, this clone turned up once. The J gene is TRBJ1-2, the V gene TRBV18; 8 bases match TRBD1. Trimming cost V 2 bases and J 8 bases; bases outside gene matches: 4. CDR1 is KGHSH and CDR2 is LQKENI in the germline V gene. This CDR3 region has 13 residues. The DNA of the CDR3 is TGTGCCAGCTCACCAGGGACAGGAGAAGGCTACACCTTC. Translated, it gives CASSPGTGEGYTF.